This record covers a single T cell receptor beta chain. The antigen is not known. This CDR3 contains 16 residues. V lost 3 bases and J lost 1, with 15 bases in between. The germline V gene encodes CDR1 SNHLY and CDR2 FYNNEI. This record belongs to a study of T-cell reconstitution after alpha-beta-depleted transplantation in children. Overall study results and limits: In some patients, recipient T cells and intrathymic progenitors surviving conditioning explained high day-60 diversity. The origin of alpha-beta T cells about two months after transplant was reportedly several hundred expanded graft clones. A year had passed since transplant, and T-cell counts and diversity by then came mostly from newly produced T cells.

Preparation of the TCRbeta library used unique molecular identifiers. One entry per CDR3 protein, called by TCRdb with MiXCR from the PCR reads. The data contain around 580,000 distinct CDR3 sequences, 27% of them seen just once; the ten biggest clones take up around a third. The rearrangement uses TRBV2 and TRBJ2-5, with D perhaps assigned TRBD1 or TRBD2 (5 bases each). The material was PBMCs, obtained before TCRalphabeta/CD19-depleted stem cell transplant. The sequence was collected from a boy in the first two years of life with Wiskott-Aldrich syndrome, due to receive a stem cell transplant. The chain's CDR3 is CASSDGGSVRQETQYF. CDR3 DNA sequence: TGTGCCAGCAGTGATGGGGGAAGTGTGCGCCAAGAGACCCAGTACTTC.